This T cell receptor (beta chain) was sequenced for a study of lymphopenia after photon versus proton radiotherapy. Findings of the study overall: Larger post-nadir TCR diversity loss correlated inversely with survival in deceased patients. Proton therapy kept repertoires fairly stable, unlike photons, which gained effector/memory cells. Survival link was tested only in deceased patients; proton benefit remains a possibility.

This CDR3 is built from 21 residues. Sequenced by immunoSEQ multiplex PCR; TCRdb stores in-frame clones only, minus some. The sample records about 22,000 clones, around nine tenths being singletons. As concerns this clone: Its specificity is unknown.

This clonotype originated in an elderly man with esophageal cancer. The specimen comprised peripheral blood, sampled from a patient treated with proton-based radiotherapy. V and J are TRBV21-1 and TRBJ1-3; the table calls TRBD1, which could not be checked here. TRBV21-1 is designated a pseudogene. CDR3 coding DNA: TGTGCCAGCAGCAAAATTACGGACAGGCTTAGGAAGGGGGCCGCTGGAAACACCATATATTTT. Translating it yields CASSKITDRLRKGAAGNTIYF.